The rows below give T cell receptor beta chains drawn from one sample of a study of cytomegalovirus exposure and HLA in healthy donors. Measured with immunoSEQ multiplex PCR; TCRdb has only the in-frame clones, and not every one. This sample carries tens of thousands of clones, around four fifths of them seen once, and the ten largest clones take under 3%. The sample taken for sequencing was PBMCs. Receptors were obtained from a woman in her 30s in good health and CMV-seronegative. Each CDR3 is given with its conserved first and last residue. Fields, in order: clone size, D gene, J gene, V gene, CDR3 DNA, CDR3 protein. D genes are given only for firm matches. Where a row states a size, it is once, few, many or the class of an expanded clone; other rows omit it.

>-|-|TRBJ2-2|TRBV6-1
TGTGCCAGCAGTGACAACAGGGTTTCGGGGGAGCTGTTTTTT
CASSDNRVSGELFF
>-|-|TRBJ1-2|TRBV28
TGTGCCAGCAGTTTAACCCACCCGATCAGTAACTATGGCTACACCTTC
CASSLTHPISNYGYTF
>-|TRBD2|TRBJ2-7|TRBV25-1
TGTGCCACCGCGGCAGCGGGGGTTTCCTACGAGCAGTACTTC
CATAAAGVSYEQYF
>-|-|TRBJ1-2|TRBV4-1
TGCGCCAGCAGCCAATCCGGAGGCTATGGCTACACCTTC
CASSQSGGYGYTF
>-|TRBD1|TRBJ1-5|TRBV18
TGTGCCAGCTCACCGATGGTCCCCGGGACAGGGGGCAATCAGCCCCAGCATTTT
CASSPMVPGTGGNQPQHF
>few|TRBD1|TRBJ1-1|TRBV19
TGTGCCAGTATGACAGGGGGTATAACCACTGAAGCTTTCTTT
CASMTGGITTEAFF
>-|-|TRBJ1-3|TRBV18
TGTGCCAGCTCACCAAATCCAGAGGCTGGAAACACCATATATTTT
CASSPNPEAGNTIYF
>-|TRBD1|TRBJ1-6|TRBV4-3
TGCGCCAGCAGCATCGGACAGGGGAATTCACCCCTCCACTTT
CASSIGQGNSPLHF
>once|-|TRBJ1-5|TRBV6-5
TGTGCCAGCAGACAGGGTTCTCGACAGCCCCAGCATTTT
CASRQGSRQPQHF
>-|-|TRBJ2-2|TRBV9
TGTGCCAGCAGCGTAAGGCAGGGAACCACCGGGGAGCTGTTTTTT
CASSVRQGTTGELFF
>-|TRBD1|TRBJ1-1|TRBV5-6
TGTGCCAGCATCGGACAGGGGGGAACTGAAGCTTTCTTT
CASIGQGGTEAFF
>-|-|TRBJ1-4|TRBV18
TGTGCCAGCCAGCCTGGGGCGGAGATCGAAAAACTGTTTTTT
CASQPGAEIEKLFF
>-|TRBD1|TRBJ1-5|TRBV30
TGTGCCTGGAGCGCTCTTAGGACAGGGTCAATTAGTAGCAATCAGCCCCAGCATTTT
CAWSALRTGSISSNQPQHF
>-|TRBD1|TRBJ2-1|TRBV6-1
TGTGCCAGCAGTGTACCCGACAGGGGGCTTGGGAATGAGCAGTTCTTC
CASSVPDRGLGNEQFF
>-|-|TRBJ2-2|TRBV27
TGTGCCAGCAGTTTATCGGCTTTTGAAATAACCGGGGAGCTGTTTTTT
CASSLSAFEITGELFF
>once|-|TRBJ2-4|TRBV19
TGTGCCAGTAGTATATCCGCCGGAGGGGACATTCAGTACTTC
CASSISAGGDIQYF
>few|TRBD2|TRBJ2-3|TRBV5-1
TGCGCCAGCAGCCTCGGACTAGCTCGGGATACGCAGTATTTT
CASSLGLARDTQYF
>-|TRBD1|TRBJ1-2|TRBV11-2
TGTGCCAGCAACTCAGGGGGCTATGGCTACACCTTC
CASNSGGYGYTF
>few|TRBD2|TRBJ2-3|TRBV4-3
TGCGCCAGCAGCCAGACTAGCGGCCCTTTAAATACGCAGTATTTT
CASSQTSGPLNTQYF
>-|-|TRBJ2-7|TRBV29-1
TGCAGCGTTGTGCCAGGGGTACCCTACGAGCAGTACTTC
CSVVPGVPYEQYF
>-|TRBD1|TRBJ1-2|TRBV7-2
TGTGCCAGCAGCCGGACAGGGTCCGGCTACACCTTC
CASSRTGSGYTF
>-|-|TRBJ2-6|TRBV10-3
TGTGCCATCAGTGAGTCATCGAGTAGGGGAGGCTCTGGGGCCAACGTCCTGACTTTC
CAISESSSRGGSGANVLTF
>-|-|TRBJ2-3|TRBV7-9
TGTGCCAGCAGACCTTCCAGGGTAGGAGGCACAGATACGCAGTATTTT
CASRPSRVGGTDTQYF
>-|-|TRBJ1-1|TRBV19
TGTGCCAGTAGTATTTTTGGGGGCGAGAGGACTGAAGCTTTCTTT
CASSIFGGERTEAFF
>-|-|TRBJ2-3|TRBV5-6
TGTGCCAGCAGCCCAACTAGGACCCCTAGCACAGATACGCAGTATTTT
CASSPTRTPSTDTQYF
>once|TRBD1|TRBJ2-2|TRBV19
TGTGCCATAAGTAGACAGGGGAACGGGGAGCTGTTTTTT
CAISRQGNGELFF
>-|-|TRBJ1-5|TRBV29-1
TGCAGCGCACGCGCGGGGGGGGCTGGCAATCAGCCCCAGCATTTT
CSARAGGAGNQPQHF
>-|TRBD1|TRBJ1-2|TRBV30
TGTGCCTGGAGTGATCGGACAGGACCGAACTATGGCTACACCTTC
CAWSDRTGPNYGYTF
>-|TRBD1|TRBJ2-7|TRBV7-9
TGTGCCAGCAGCTCCGACCGGGACAGGACCTACGAGCAGTACTTC
CASSSDRDRTYEQYF
>-|-|TRBJ2-5|TRBV27
TGTGCCAGCAGTTTATGGGGCAGCCAAGAGACCCAGTACTTC
CASSLWGSQETQYF
>-|TRBD1|TRBJ2-1|TRBV19
TGTGCCAGTAGTTCCCGGGGACAGGGTCTTCACAATGAGCAGTTCTTC
CASSSRGQGLHNEQFF
>-|-|TRBJ1-1|TRBV19
TGTGCCAGTAGTCCCAGACCAGGGATCACTGAAGCTTTCTTT
CASSPRPGITEAFF
>-|-|TRBJ1-3|TRBV9
TGTGCCAGCAGCGTGACAGATTCCTCTGGAAACACCATATATTTT
CASSVTDSSGNTIYF
>-|TRBD2|TRBJ2-1|TRBV4-1
TGCGCCAGCAGCCAAGTCGGGACTAGCAATGAGCAGTTCTTC
CASSQVGTSNEQFF
>-|TRBD2|TRBJ2-7|TRBV4-1
TGCGCCAGCAGCCCCACAAGACTACTGGGACTAGCGCTCCACGAGCAGTACTTC
CASSPTRLLGLALHEQYF
>-|-|TRBJ2-6|TRBV27
TGTGCCAGCAGTCCATCAGGGGGGAGCTCTGGGGCCAACGTCCTGACTTTC
CASSPSGGSSGANVLTF
>-|TRBD1|TRBJ1-2|TRBV27
TGTGCCAGCAGCATGGACAGGGCTAACTATGGCTACACCTTC
CASSMDRANYGYTF
>-|TRBD1|TRBJ1-2|TRBV7-2
TGTGCCAGCAGCTTGGACAGGTCTTCGCGCTATGGCTACACCTTC
CASSLDRSSRYGYTF
>-|-|TRBJ2-6|TRBV11-2
TGTGCCAGCAGCTCTACGGAGGCGGCCAACGTCCTGACTTTC
CASSSTEAANVLTF
>-|-|TRBJ2-7|TRBV11-2
TGTGCCAGCAGCTTATCCGGGAGCGCCGAGCAGTACTTC
CASSLSGSAEQYF
>-|TRBD2|TRBJ2-3|TRBV6-5
TGTGCCAGCATGACTAGCGGGGGGGCAGATACGCAGTATTTT
CASMTSGGADTQYF
>-|-|TRBJ1-1|TRBV5-1
TGCGCCAGCAGCCCACAGGGAGGGAGAACTGAAGCTTTCTTT
CASSPQGGRTEAFF
>-|-|TRBJ1-5|TRBV9
TGTGCCAGCAGCGCCGACAGTTATCAGCCCCAGCATTTT
CASSADSYQPQHF
>-|TRBD1|TRBJ1-1|TRBV4-1
TGCGCCAGCAGCCAAGGGGGCACAGGGGGGAACACTGAAGCTTTCTTT
CASSQGGTGGNTEAFF
>-|-|TRBJ1-4|TRBV7-9
TGTGCCAGCAGCTTAAGACACAGTAATGAAAAACTGTTTTTT
CASSLRHSNEKLFF
>-|-|TRBJ2-3|TRBV4-2
TGTGCCAGCAGCCCCCTGCAGCGGAGCACAGATACGCAGTATTTT
CASSPLQRSTDTQYF
>-|-|TRBJ1-1|TRBV28
TGTGCCAGCTACCCCGAGGCGGCGAACACTGAAGCTTTCTTT
CASYPEAANTEAFF
>-|-|TRBJ2-6|TRBV7-6
TGTGCCAGCAGCTTAACGACAGGAGACCCGTCTGGGGCCAACGTCCTGACTTTC
CASSLTTGDPSGANVLTF
>-|-|TRBJ1-1|TRBV27
TGTGCCAGCAGTTTCCAAGGGGCGACTGAAGCTTTCTTT
CASSFQGATEAFF
>-|TRBD1|TRBJ1-2|TRBV27
TGTGCCACGGGTTTCGGACAGGCCCAAAGAGGCTACACCTTC
CATGFGQAQRGYTF